The 16 T cell receptor beta chains given below trace back to one sample, sequenced in a study of blood T cell repertoires in COVID-19. This table comes from immunoSEQ multiplex PCR, and its TCRdb copy is limited to in-frame clones, with some not included. The data hold about 410,000 clones, with roughly 90% observed a single time. The specimen sequenced was peripheral blood. These receptor sequences come from a woman under 40 with active or convalescent COVID-19.

The chain employs TRBV15 and TRBJ1-1; possibly TRBD1 for D (6 bases). This CDR3 spans 15 amino acids. V lost 3 bases and J lost 4, with 15 bases in between. Germline V lookup: CDR1 LNHNV, CDR2 YYDKDF (reference sequence). CDR3 sequence: CATSREDRLGTEAFF. DNA of the CDR3: TGTGCCACCAGCAGGGAAGACAGGCTTGGCACTGAAGCTTTCTTT.

The chain uses TRBV29-1 and TRBJ1-6; 9 bases map to TRBD1. V trimming: 6 bases; J trimming: 9 bases; junction bases outside the gene matches: 6. Germline loops: CDR1 SQVTM, CDR2 ANQGSEA. The CDR3 has 13 amino acids. CDR3 nucleotide sequence: TGCAGCGTCGGGACAGGGATCGGTTCACCCCTCCACTTT. As protein: CSVGTGIGSPLHF.

The rearrangement joins TRBV5-4 to TRBJ2-5, with TRBD1 matching over 9 bases. The CDR3 has 15 amino acids. CDR1 is SGHNT and CDR2 is YYREEE in the germline V gene (reference sequence). The J segment lost 5 bases and the V segment lost 5 bases, leaving 10 bases of the junction unmatched. The CDR3 region has the DNA TGTGCCAGCAGTAAGGGACAGGGAAGAGGGGAGACCCAGTACTTC. It translates to CASSKGQGRGETQYF.

The CDR3 reads CASSEPWGQVSEQYF. CDR3 nucleotides: TGTGCCAGCAGTGAACCCTGGGGACAGGTTTCCGAGCAGTACTTC. V is TRBV6-1 and J is TRBJ2-7, with TRBD1 matching over 8 bases. Germline V gene lookup returns CDR1 MNHNS and CDR2 SASEGT. Losses at the gene ends were 2 bases for V and 6 bases for J; bases not matched to a gene: 9. This CDR3 is built from 15 residues.

This chain's CDR3 is CASSMGQGDRYEQYF. The CDR3 coding sequence is TGTGCCAGTAGTATGGGACAGGGGGACCGGTACGAGCAGTACTTC. The chain links TRBV19 to TRBJ2-7; 11 nucleotides match TRBD1. The germline V gene encodes CDR1 LNHDA and CDR2 SQIVND (reference sequence). CDR3 length equals 15 residues. V was pared by 3 bases and J by 4 bases, with 5 bases of the junction left unmatched.

This rearrangement joins TRBV18 to TRBJ1-4, with D perhaps matching TRBD1 (5 bases). The CDR3 consists of 13 residues. Between the trimmed V and J ends, which lost 8 bases and 8 bases, there was a span of 15 bases. CDR1 and CDR2 from the germline V gene are KGHSH and LQKENI. CDR3 DNA sequence: TGTGCCAGCCAGAACGGGGGGGAAGAAAAACTGTTTTTT. Encoded protein: CASQNGGEEKLFF. The full variable domain, with the rest looked up from reference TRBV18 and TRBJ1-4, is NAGVMQNPRHLVRRRGQEARLRCSPMKGHSHVYWYRQLPEEGLKFMVYLQKENIIDESGMPKERFSAEFPKEGPSILRIQQVVRGDSAAYFCASQNGGEEKLFFGSGTQLSVL.

As regards this clone: Other DNA sequences of this sample code for an identical CDR3. The rearrangement joins TRBV2 to TRBJ1-5, with D unclear. V was trimmed by 2 bases and J by 4 bases, leaving 9 bases between them. Germline loops: CDR1 SNHLY, CDR2 FYNNEI. The CDR3 is 14 amino acids. The CDR3 here is CASSETGRNQPQHF. The DNA of the CDR3 is TGTGCCAGCAGTGAAACCGGGAGGAATCAGCCCCAGCATTTT.

DNA of the CDR3: TGCGCCAGCAGCCAAGAGGACTCGTTGGACGAGCAGTACTTC. Translation gives CASSQEDSLDEQYF. This chain uses TRBV4-1 with TRBJ2-7; a weak D match, TRBD2 (5 bases). The germline V and J ends were trimmed by 0 bases and 5 bases, with 11 bases remaining between them. Germline CDR1 reads MGHRA; CDR2 reads YSYEKL. This CDR3 is built from 14 residues.

The rearrangement joins TRBV6-4 to TRBJ1-5, with D maybe TRBD1 (5 bases). V lost 3 bases to trimming and J lost 0 bases, with 9 bases between them. The length of the CDR3 is 15 residues. Germline CDR1 reads MRHNA; CDR2 reads SNTAGT. For the CDR3, the DNA is TGTGCCAGCAGTGAAGTAGGGGATAGCAATCAGCCCCAGCATTTT. It encodes CASSEVGDSNQPQHF.

This clone was detected ten times or more. The J gene is TRBJ1-2, the V gene TRBV27; the D gene is possibly TRBD1 (6 bases). V gave up 5 bases and J gave up 0 bases, with 13 bases separating them. The V gene's germline CDR1 is MNHEY and CDR2 SMNVEV (reference sequence). CDR3 size: 15 residues. In nucleotides, the CDR3 is TGTGCCAGCAGTATCAAACAGGGAACTAACTATGGCTACACCTTC. The encoded protein is CASSIKQGTNYGYTF.

This clone was seen a single time. The genes are TRBV19 and TRBJ1-3; D uncertain. V shed 5 bases and J shed 0 bases, with 11 bases lying between them. CDR1 is LNHDA and CDR2 is SQIVND in the germline V gene (reference sequence). The CDR3 runs 15 residues. The CDR3 is CASSVFGSSGNTIYF. CDR3 DNA sequence: TGTGCCAGTAGTGTGTTTGGCAGCTCTGGAAACACCATATATTTT.

The V and J genes are TRBV2 and TRBJ1-3; 8 bases are shared with TRBD1. Germline V gene data show CDR1 as SNHLY and CDR2 as FYNNEI. The CDR3 runs 14 residues. The V gene end was trimmed by 7 bases and the J gene end by 3 bases; junction bases not matched to a gene: 5. The CDR3 spells CASNAGGYGNTIYF. The CDR3 DNA reads as TGTGCCAGCAACGCAGGGGGCTATGGAAACACCATATATTTT.

The CDR3 region is CASSQDLAGGPTGELFF. The CDR3, as DNA: TGTGCCAGCAGCCAAGATTTAGCGGGGGGTCCCACCGGGGAGCTGTTTTTT. The rearrangement uses TRBV14 and TRBJ2-2; 10 bases are a match to TRBD2. V was pared by 0 bases and J by 4 bases, with 5 bases of the junction left unmatched. Germline CDR1 SGHDN, CDR2 FVKESK. The CDR3 has 17 amino acids.

About this clone itself: Other DNA sequences in this specimen translate into the identical CDR3. The V and J genes are TRBV20-1 and TRBJ2-7; D possibly corresponds to TRBD1 (6 bases). The CDR3 extends over 11 amino acids. Trimming stripped 5 bases from V and 3 bases from J, with 8 bases between. CDR1 DFQATT and CDR2 SNEGSKA come from the germline V gene (reference sequence). CDR3 protein: CSALQGYEQYF. In DNA, the CDR3 is TGCAGTGCTCTACAGGGCTACGAGCAGTACTTC.

In this sample, this clone turned up once. V gene TRBV4-1 combines with J gene TRBJ2-3, with 8 bases identical to TRBD1. Germline V gene lookup returns CDR1 MGHRA and CDR2 YSYEKL. The CDR3 has 13 residues. V shed 11 bases and J 2 bases; nucleotides not matched to a gene: 6. The CDR3 here is CAAGGTNTDTQYF. The CDR3 coding sequence is TGCGCCGCAGGGGGCACTAACACAGATACGCAGTATTTT.

The chain links TRBV12-3 or TRBV12-4 to TRBJ2-1; TRBD1 aligns across 9 bases. This CDR3 region has 12 residues. After removal of 6 bases from V and 15 bases from J, the junction contained 9 bases not matched to a gene. The CDR3 bases are TGTGCCAGCAGGTCTCCGGGACAGGGTGGGTTCTTC. It yields the protein CASRSPGQGGFF.